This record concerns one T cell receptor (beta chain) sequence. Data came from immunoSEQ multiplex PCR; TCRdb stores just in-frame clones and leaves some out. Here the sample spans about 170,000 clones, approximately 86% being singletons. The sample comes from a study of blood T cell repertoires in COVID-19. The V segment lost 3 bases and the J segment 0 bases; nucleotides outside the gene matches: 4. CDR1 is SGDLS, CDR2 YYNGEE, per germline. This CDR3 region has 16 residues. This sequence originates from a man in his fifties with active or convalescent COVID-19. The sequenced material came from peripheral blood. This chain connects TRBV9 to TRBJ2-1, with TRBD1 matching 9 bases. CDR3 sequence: CASSEQGASSYNEQFF. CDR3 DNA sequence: TGTGCCAGCAGCGAACAGGGGGCGAGCTCCTACAATGAGCAGTTCTTC.